This T cell receptor (beta chain) came from a study of OX40 agonist ivuxolimab in advanced cancers. Generated by immunoSEQ multiplex PCR, the TCRdb table keeps only in-frame clones and is missing some. The repertoire holds about 63,000 clones, 80% to 90% seen once, with about 10% in the top ten. V lost 1 base, J lost 8 bases, and 9 bases lay in between. Germline assignment: CDR1 MNHNS and CDR2 SASEGT. The CDR3 is 13 amino acids. In this sample, this clone turned up once. The origin of this receptor is an adult with an advanced solid tumor such as melanoma, head and neck, liver or kidney cancer. Sequencing used CD4+ or CD8+ T cells sorted from blood, obtained in a trial of the OX40 agonist ivuxolimab. This chain joins TRBV6-1 and TRBJ1-3; no clear D. The CDR3 loop reads CASSEGLWDTIYF. The CDR3 bases are TGTGCCAGCAGTGAAGGGTTATGGGACACCATATATTTT.